The next 20 T cell receptor beta chains were all read from a single sample in a study of response to subunit inactivated influenza vaccine. TCRdb reanalysed the RT-PCR reads using MiXCR and keeps one entry per CDR3 protein. The sample shows 710,000 or so distinct CDR3 sequences, 15% to 17% of them seen only once. The sample consisted of PBMCs from blood, taken 11 to 12 days after vaccination. The origin of the receptors is a man aged 50 to 59 who received an inactivated influenza vaccine.

The V call is TRBV7-2, the J call TRBJ2-5; unclear D gene. The CDR3 is 11 amino acids. The germline CDR1 and CDR2 sequences are SGHTA and FQGNSA. V shed 4 bases and J shed 7 bases, with 7 bases lying between them. This CDR3 is CASSSYPTQYF. The DNA of the CDR3 is TGTGCCAGCAGCTCTTATCCGACCCAGTACTTC.

The chain couples TRBV4-1 to TRBJ2-5; no reliable D call. V lost 1 base to trimming and J lost 5 bases, with 14 bases between them. This CDR3 has 15 amino acids. The germline V gene has CDR1 MGHRA and CDR2 YSYEKL. This CDR3 reads CASSQAPRFRETQYF. DNA for the CDR3: TGCGCCAGCAGCCAAGCCCCCCGGTTTCGGGAGACCCAGTACTTC.

The chain employs TRBV7-2 and TRBJ2-7, with 8 bases matching TRBD1. Germline CDR1 reads SGHTA; CDR2 reads FQGNSA. J lost 4 bases, V lost 1 base, and 12 bases had no gene match. This CDR3 contains 17 residues. The CDR3 DNA reads TGTGCCAGCAGCTTAGGTGCGGTGACAGGGGTTGGGTACGAGCAGTACTTC. Translation gives CASSLGAVTGVGYEQYF.

The sample holds a few counts of this clonotype. This chain connects TRBV10-3 to TRBJ1-1; D unresolved. V lost 0 bases and J 0 bases, leaving 5 bases between the germline ends. Germline CDR1 and CDR2: ENHRY and SYGVKD. This CDR3 region has 14 residues. CDR3 DNA: TGTGCCATCAGTGAGTCAACAGTGAACACTGAAGCTTTCTTT. Encoded protein: CAISESTVNTEAFF.

The rearrangement uses TRBV20-1 and TRBJ1-5, with D unclear. Germline V lookup: CDR1 DFQATT, CDR2 SNEGSKA (reference sequence). V was cut by 3 bases and J by 0 bases, with 9 bases left in between. This CDR3 region has 14 residues. CDR3 amino acids: CSARIRDSNQPQHF. CDR3 nucleotide sequence: TGCAGTGCTAGGATCAGAGATAGCAATCAGCCCCAGCATTTT.

This clonotype was counted only a few times. The chain couples TRBV12-3 or TRBV12-4 to TRBJ2-7; possible D gene TRBD2, 6 bases. The V end lost 6 bases, the J end lost 2 bases, and 17 bases lay between the germline ends. This CDR3 region has 15 residues. The CDR3 DNA follows: TGTGCCAGCAGGGGGGGACTGCAACGTACCTACGAGCAGTACTTC. Amino acids: CASRGGLQRTYEQYF.

This clonotype was seen only a few times. This sequence joins TRBV7-2 and TRBJ2-7, with TRBD1 matching over 7 bases. This CDR3 comprises 16 residues. V lost 3 bases and J lost 2; bases outside the gene matches: 10. The germline V gene has CDR1 SGHTA and CDR2 FQGNSA. The CDR3 region has the DNA TGTGCCAGCAGCTTTAAGGCTCGGGACAGAACCTACGAGCAGTACTTC. Its translation is CASSFKARDRTYEQYF.

The table lists this clonotype with a count of one. The chain is built from TRBV4-1 and TRBJ1-5; D gene ambiguous. Trimming removed 1 base from V and 0 bases from J, with 7 bases in between. The CDR3 totals 15 residues. Germline CDR1 MGHRA, CDR2 YSYEKL. The CDR3 sequence is CASSQGQNSNQPQHF. As DNA, the CDR3 is TGCGCCAGCAGCCAAGGGCAGAATAGCAATCAGCCCCAGCATTTT.

There are a few counts of this clonotype. The chain carries TRBV6-1 and TRBJ2-7, with D possibly TRBD1 on 6 matching bases. CDR3 length: 14 residues. CDR1 is MNHNS and CDR2 is SASEGT in the germline V gene. Trimming left V 8 bases short and J 2 bases short, with 16 bases between. Here the CDR3 reads CASLGAGWAYEQYF. The CDR3 DNA follows: TGTGCCAGCTTGGGGGCAGGGTGGGCCTACGAGCAGTACTTC.

This clonotype was seen a few times. A much more abundant neighbour one base away suggests this may be a read error. The chain is built from TRBV2 and TRBJ2-5; D unresolved. The V gene's germline CDR1 is SNHLY and CDR2 FYNNEI. Trimming removed 4 bases from V and 1 base from J, with 7 bases in between. This CDR3 is 13 amino acids long. The CDR3: CASSGVSQETQYF. CDR3 coding DNA: TGTGCCAGCAGTGGTGTGTCCCAAGAGACCCAGTACTTC.

This clonotype was seen only a few times. V usage is TRBV29-1 and J usage is TRBJ2-1; TRBD1 matches at 7 bases. The CDR3 totals 12 residues. V gave up 0 bases and J gave up 9 bases; unmatched junction bases: 2. Germline V gene data show CDR1 as SQVTM and CDR2 as ANQGSEA. As DNA, the CDR3 is TGCAGCGTTGAAGACAGGGGGTTTGAGCAGTTCTTC. This gives the protein CSVEDRGFEQFF.

This clonotype was seen a handful of times. The chain is built from TRBV4-1 and TRBJ2-1, with D possibly being TRBD1 or TRBD2 (5 bases each). In germline, CDR1 is MGHRA, CDR2 YSYEKL. This CDR3 is 18 amino acids long. Trimming stripped 1 base from V and 6 bases from J, with 22 bases between. CDR3 in amino acids: CASSQVDLGFARGNEQFF. The CDR3 nucleotides are TGCGCCAGCAGCCAAGTGGATCTGGGCTTCGCGAGGGGCAATGAGCAGTTCTTC.

Only a few counts were recorded for this clonotype. V is TRBV12-3 or TRBV12-4 and J is TRBJ2-5, with 7 bases aligning to TRBD2. V lost 3 bases and J lost 4; bases outside the gene matches: 8. CDR3 size: 15 residues. Here the CDR3 DNA reads TGTGCCAGCAGTTTTACGGGGGAGGGCGCAGAGACCCAGTACTTC. This codes for CASSFTGEGAETQYF.

This clonotype was counted only a few times. The rearrangement joins TRBV12-3 or TRBV12-4 to TRBJ1-2; the match to TRBD1 covers 11 bases. This CDR3 has 15 amino acids. After removal of 3 bases from V and 6 bases from J, the junction contained 6 bases not matched to a gene. DNA of the CDR3: TGTGCCAGCAGTTTCGGGACAGGGGGTGACAATGGCTACACCTTC. Protein: CASSFGTGGDNGYTF.

A few counts support this clonotype. The gene calls are TRBV7-6 and TRBJ2-5; no definite D call. V was shortened by 5 bases and J by 3 bases, with 13 bases between the two germline ends. Germline V lookup: CDR1 SGHVS, CDR2 FNYEAQ. The CDR3 extends over 14 amino acids. The CDR3 DNA is TGTGCCAGCAGCCCAAAGCCCCGGGAAGAGACCCAGTACTTC. This gives the protein CASSPKPREETQYF.

This clonotype was recorded at least ten times. The chain joins TRBV4-1 to TRBJ2-1; 9 nucleotides match TRBD1. Germline values: CDR1 MGHRA, CDR2 YSYEKL. This CDR3 is built from 15 residues. Trimming at V came to 6 bases and at J to 1 base, leaving 4 bases not matched to a gene. This CDR3 reads CASRLGQGSYNEQFF. The CDR3 DNA reads TGCGCCAGCAGACTGGGACAGGGTTCCTACAATGAGCAGTTCTTC.

In its sample, this clonotype was seen a few times. The V and J genes are TRBV15 and TRBJ2-1; D uncertain. There are 14 residues in the CDR3. V was shortened by 5 bases and J by 3 bases, with 11 bases between the two germline ends. Germline assignment: CDR1 LNHNV and CDR2 YYDKDF (reference sequence). The CDR3 loop is CATSPNPGYNEQFF. The CDR3 region has the DNA TGTGCCACCAGCCCTAACCCGGGCTACAATGAGCAGTTCTTC.

The genes are TRBV12-3 or TRBV12-4 and TRBJ1-5; 8 bases map to TRBD1. The J segment lost 2 bases and the V segment lost 4 bases, leaving 7 bases of the junction unmatched. This CDR3 has 16 residues. The CDR3 region is CASSSPTGVGNQPQHF. In nucleotides, the CDR3 is TGTGCCAGCAGTTCCCCGACAGGGGTAGGCAATCAGCCCCAGCATTTT.

This clonotype turned up a few times. The CDR3 spells CASNMVYTDTQYF. The CDR3 DNA is TGTGCCAGCAACATGGTCTACACAGATACGCAGTATTTT. The chain carries TRBV2 and TRBJ2-3, with no clear D. V lost 7 bases, J lost 2 bases, and 10 bases lay in between. Germline V gene data show CDR1 as SNHLY and CDR2 as FYNNEI. The CDR3 totals 13 residues.

V usage is TRBV3-1 and J usage is TRBJ2-3; D call uncertain. V was clipped by 1 base and J by 6 bases, with 8 bases between them. This CDR3 has 13 amino acids. Germline CDR1 reads LGHDT; CDR2 reads YNNKEL (reference sequence). CDR3 amino acids: CASSQAYADTQYF. In DNA form, the CDR3 reads TGTGCCAGCAGCCAAGCGTATGCGGATACGCAGTATTTT.